The sequence of this T cell receptor (beta chain) was determined in a study of cytomegalovirus exposure and HLA in healthy donors (dated by TCRdb to 2017 to 2019). Background for the entire study: An earlier analysis of several hundred of the donors reported over 250 Gb of sequence data and 90 million to 120 million unique TCR beta sequences obtained from about 180 million T cells. Roughly 300 gigabases of sequencing data and tens of millions of unique TCR sequences were included in an early release covering under 650 HLA-typed donors. The genetic ancestry cluster associated with self-reported Caucasian donors included about 81% of the 300 to 450 genotyped donors. The aim of the study was to test whether cataloging public T cell receptors could identify signatures of past pathogen exposure. The T cell repertoires of around 670 subjects were profiled by immunosequencing and related to cytomegalovirus serostatus. Besides the first cohort of under 700 subjects, a separate validation cohort made up of 120 different subjects was used. High-throughput TCR immunosequencing, statistical association of individual TCRs with disease status, and machine learning were combined to predict cytomegalovirus infection status. To study patterns of TCR occurrence, a later analysis re-analyzed previously published TCR beta repertoires from 500 to 850 donors and added high-resolution HLA genotyping. Rather than drawing on any new phenotypic data, the later analysis identified candidate immune exposures from TCR beta sequences and the way those sequences occurred across donors. In an earlier analysis of roughly 540 of the donors, high-throughput TCR beta sequencing was used to judge whether each TCR beta V gene segment behaved as functional or pseudogenic. Donor age, sex, ethnicity and CMV serostatus were compiled alongside the repertoire data. Genome-wide SNP genotypes for about three fifths of the roughly 670 donors were used in a later genetic analysis, which treated that subset as a discovery cohort. All discovery cohort repertoires had been generated using a single sequencing platform. HLA typing covered class I and class II loci at four-digit resolution. Typing coverage varied by locus: roughly 629-640 donors for A, B, C, DRB1 and DQB1; approximately 520 for DQA1; more than 600 for DPA1; around 450 for DPB1. A handful of DR-DQ haplotypes were handled as single units for association and clustering because linkage in the cohort was strong. Across about 370 genotyped donors of the cohort, an average of approximately 220,000 unique TCR beta nucleotide sequences per donor were sequenced, and 15% to 20% of those sequences were non-productive.

The research as a whole found: A further reported finding was that TCR beta sequences accurately predicted the HLA-A and HLA-B alleles for most subjects in the first cohort. Three of the identified cytomegalovirus-associated TCR beta chains were confirmed in vitro to be specific for cytomegalovirus antigens. The sequencing pipeline was judged likely to have produced a cluster of highly shared sequence variants as a technical artifact. The study listed 150 to 200 TCR beta chains as associated with cytomegalovirus. Cytomegalovirus status was reported to be diagnosed by the classifier with high specificity and sensitivity in both the original and validation cohorts. A later genetic analysis associated a missense DCLRE1C variant with V-gene and J-gene trimming of TCR beta chains, and an independent cohort replicated the association. A later analysis associated 15,000 to 20,000 TCR beta sequences with specific HLA alleles at a false discovery rate of 0.05. Across donors, most TCR sequences were observed very rarely, whereas some public TCRs were present in many individuals. According to the authors, the approach could potentially be generalized to other disease states and immunological phenotypes. Because counts were too low, more than 15 rarely observed V segments, including chromosome 9 orphons, were left out of the earlier analysis of roughly 600 of the donors. Strong co-occurrence of HLA alleles, especially DR and DQ, made assigning TCR associations to individual alleles difficult. A later analysis found that TCR association rates varied across HLA loci, with DRB1 alleles showing the most associated TCRs and HLA-C alleles the fewest. According to a later analysis, most CMV-associated TCR beta chains appeared to be HLA-restricted, and the HLA associations seemed to be driven largely by CMV exposure. Compared with the roughly 710-donor mean, donors in an Asian-associated ancestry cluster had fewer N-insertions in productive TCRs, according to a later genetic analysis. The 87-base-pair reads could not distinguish some IMGT-functional V segments, including TRBV6-2 and TRBV6-3, so those segments were excluded. The only immune exposure information available for the cohort was CMV serostatus. The cohort was sequenced for TCR beta chains only, and without alpha or paired-chain data the features that could be detected were limited. The presence/absence analyses assumed that sequencing depth was roughly uniform across donors, and that assumption may not be true. A later analysis reported that several top co-occurrence clusters appeared linked to parvovirus B19, influenza, CMV and Epstein-Barr virus. Correlated functional status among segregating V segments might reflect linkage disequilibrium, but an unknown experimental factor could not be ruled out. In a later analysis, HLA-associated TCR beta chains were found to be more clonally expanded and to have lower generation probabilities than equally common non-associated chains. In an earlier analysis of approximately 590 of the donors, most TCR beta V segments were observed in productive rearrangements about 90% or about 30% of the time, broadly matching IMGT annotations. Because some donors lacked HLA typing at each locus, the association tests relied only on the typed subset.

This clone is medium-sized (0.01 to 0.1%) in its sample. Its antigen remains unidentified. Base qualities are missing; no much larger clone stands one base away. Libraries were made using the immunoSEQ multiplex PCR assay. A mixture of 60 forward primers for TCR Vbeta segments and 13 reverse primers for TCR Jbeta segments was used in the multiplex PCR. The CDR3 region of rearranged TCR beta genes was amplified from genomic DNA with a multiplex PCR assay. Amplified TCR beta libraries were sequenced as 87-base-pair reads on the Illumina HiSeq System. The published analysis was carried out like this. A later analysis tallied 80 million to 95 million unique TCR beta chains across the 640 or so repertoires, and around 12 million of those chains were shared by two or more donors. A nearest-neighbor algorithm error-corrected the raw reads and collapsed the reads into unique sequences, merging closely related sequences to remove PCR and sequencing errors. To assign V, D and J gene segments, CDR3 sequences were aligned to IMGT reference sequences. For a sequence to be retained, at least a six-nucleotide match to both a V gene segment and a J gene segment was required. A rearrangement counted as productive if the CDR3 had no stop codons and remained in frame with V and J, and every other rearrangement counted as non-productive. CDR3 was defined according to IMGT convention as the region running from the second conserved V-encoded cysteine to the conserved J-encoded phenylalanine. In an earlier analysis of more than 550 of the donors, sequences lacking an unambiguous match to a single V gene segment were excluded. An earlier analysis of approximately 590 of the donors called V segments functional above 56.7% productive rearrangements and segregating when the between-donor standard deviation exceeded 5%. A statistical classification framework was built to diagnose cytomegalovirus status from the catalog of TCR beta chain sequences. V and J gene assignment, in a later analysis, came from comparing TCR nucleotide sequences with IMGT/GENE-DB human TR gene sequences. In a later analysis, CDR3 sequences and most-parsimonious VDJ recombination scenarios were assigned using the TCRdist pipeline. In a later analysis, each TCR beta chain was defined by its CDR3 amino acid sequence together with its V-gene family, and reads lacking a unique V-gene family were excluded. To address suspected cross-contamination and a sequencing artifact, a later analysis removed approximately 600 highly shared, low-generation-probability nucleotide sequences. In a later analysis, a clonal expansion index for each public chain was calculated from normalized within-repertoire ranks of inferred template counts. In a later analysis, generation probabilities were computed using a VDJ recombination model fitted to out-of-frame rearrangements, and the results were checked against IGoR. In a later analysis, TCR-TCR, TCR-HLA and TCR-CMV co-occurrence was scored with hypergeometric tests, and a repertoire-size bias correction was applied to TCR pairs. To estimate false discovery rates, a later analysis permuted the HLA or CMV assignments 20 times. In a later analysis, co-occurring TCRs were grouped using DBSCAN, with TCRdist sequence similarity added in when clustering inside HLA-allele-positive subsets. Repertoires with fewer than 30,000 or more than 120,000 public chains were left out of co-occurrence clustering, as were about 5 repertoires with anomalous nucleotide sharing. This is the immuneACCESS table as TCRdb keeps it, with only in-frame sequences that have V and J called. A part of the clones is gone; compared with another copy, unresolved V genes explain less than half, and the rest is unexplained. V and J calls and clone size are given by that table; D and trimming were obtained from the DNA. The sample table shows 35,000 to 45,000 clones, and 70% to 80% are seen once. Around 8.2% of the sample is in the top ten clones.

In total, approximately 700 healthy bone marrow donors made up the cohort. At the time of sampling, every cohort member was nominally healthy, though immune exposures that went unrecorded were likely present. The donor was CMV seropositive and belonged to the group of more than 250 seropositive cohort members. Each donor provided a peripheral blood sample, and peripheral blood mononuclear cells were used for TCR beta sequencing. Genomic DNA extraction from the blood cell samples was performed with the Qiagen DNeasy Blood Extraction Kit. The germline ends are 13 bases apart after V is trimmed by 0 bases and J by 11 bases. CDR1 is given as SQVTM and CDR2 as ANQGSEA, both from the germline V gene. The CDR3 starts with the cysteine, ends with the phenylalanine, and has 12 residues. Just CDR3 DNA is preserved here, 36 bases in frame from base 1.

The sequenced material came from PBMCs. The receptor was isolated from a woman in her 30s in good health and CMV-seropositive. The receptor chain draws on TRBV29-1 and TRBJ1-1; TRBD1 is possibly the D segment (5 matching bases). The sequence in DNA is TGCAGCGTTGAAGATGGGACTGGGGGGGCTTTCTTT. Translated, it reads CSVEDGTGGAFF.